This record covers a single TCR beta chain. As yet, its antigen is unknown. Other DNA sequences from this sample encode an identical CDR3 as well. These data are taken from a study of shared clonotypes between healthy human individuals. Study conclusions and caveats: Sample collection involved blood only; tissue repertoires are likely different.

Clones were read by immunoSEQ multiplex PCR, and TCRdb kept only the in-frame ones, dropping some. The profile covers 1.5 million to 2.5 million clones, with about 94% appearing a single time and more than 0.95% taken by the ten largest. The V end was cut by 3 bases, the J end by 5 bases, with 9 bases between. The length of the CDR3 is 13 residues. CDR1 is LNHDA, CDR2 SQIVND, per germline (reference sequence). Selected positively for CCR7 and CD45RO-negative, naive CD8 cells excluded terminally differentiated effector memory CD45RA+ cells. The sample consisted of naive CD8+ T cells sorted from blood. This TCR came from a young man in good health. V usage is TRBV19 and J usage is TRBJ2-3; D is undetermined. The CDR3 here is CASSIDGEDTQYF. For the CDR3, the DNA is TGTGCCAGTAGTATTGATGGAGAAGATACGCAGTATTTT.